Below are 10 T cell receptor beta chains sequenced from a single sample in a study of blood T cell repertoires in COVID-19. Using immunoSEQ multiplex PCR, the repertoire was profiled, and TCRdb retains in-frame clones only, with some absent. The sample shows about 410,000 clones, over 85% of them seen only once. The sequenced sample consisted of PBMCs or T cells enriched from blood (not recorded which). The receptors here all came from a woman aged 30 to 39 who had recovered from COVID-19.

The chain links TRBV4-2 to TRBJ2-2; D gene unclear. V was clipped by 1 base and J by 2 bases, with 5 bases between them. Germline V gene sequence: CDR1 LGHNA, CDR2 YNFKEQ. This CDR3 is 14 amino acids long. CDR3 sequence reads: CASSQVSNTGELFF. The CDR3 DNA reads TGTGCCAGCAGCCAAGTTTCAAACACCGGGGAGCTGTTTTTT.

The chain has TRBV30 and TRBJ1-1, with 10 bases matching TRBD1. Trimming removed 1 base from V and 7 bases from J; junction bases left unmatched: 9. Germline V gene lookup returns CDR1 GTSNPN and CDR2 SVGIG (reference sequence). The CDR3 consists of 15 residues. The CDR3 sequence: CAWSARQGAAVEAFF. The CDR3, as DNA: TGTGCCTGGAGTGCCAGACAGGGGGCGGCGGTTGAAGCTTTCTTT.

The chain couples TRBV12-5 to TRBJ2-7, with 9 bases lining up with TRBD1. The length of the CDR3 is 16 residues. Germline V gene lookup returns CDR1 LGHNT and CDR2 FRNRAP. J was trimmed by 3 bases and V by 1 base; bases with no gene match: 7. CDR3 nucleotide sequence: TGTGCTAGTGGTTTGGGCACCGGGACAGGGAACTACGAGCAGTACTTC. This translates into CASGLGTGTGNYEQYF.

The chain combines TRBV7-2 with TRBJ2-1, with 14 bases lining up with TRBD2. Germline values: CDR1 SGHTA, CDR2 FQGNSA. The CDR3 is 18 residues long. With V trimmed by 5 bases and J by 0 bases, 6 bases remained unmatched. The CDR3 loop reads CASSRLAGGTSSYNEQFF. DNA of the CDR3: TGTGCCAGCAGCAGACTAGCGGGGGGGACGAGCTCCTACAATGAGCAGTTCTTC.

The chain joins TRBV12-3 or TRBV12-4 to TRBJ1-2, with D possibly matching TRBD1 (6 bases). CDR3 size: 13 residues. V was clipped by 6 bases and J by 6 bases, with 14 bases between them. CDR3 nucleotides: TGTGCCAGCAGATTAACAGGGAGCGATGGCTACACCTTC. This codes for CASRLTGSDGYTF.

This rearrangement joins TRBV25-1 to TRBJ1-5, with TRBD1 matching 7 bases. V trimming: 6 bases; J trimming: 6 bases; junction bases outside the gene matches: 14. The CDR3 is 16 residues long. CDR1 and CDR2 from the germline V gene are MGHDK and SYGVNS. The CDR3: CASSGMGTEVGQPQHF. CDR3 sequence (DNA): TGTGCCAGCAGCGGAATGGGGACAGAGGTGGGTCAGCCCCAGCATTTT. Complete variable domain (other parts from reference TRBV25-1 and TRBJ1-5): EADIYQTPRYLVIGTGKKITLECSQTMGHDKMYWYQQDPGMELHLIHYSYGVNSTEKGDLSSESTVSRIRTEHFPLTLESARPSHTSQYLCASSGMGTEVGQPQHFGDGTRLSIL.

V is TRBV25-1 and J is TRBJ2-3; 10 nucleotides align to TRBD2. This CDR3 has 14 residues. Trimming cost V 5 bases and J 4 bases; bases outside gene matches: 3. Germline loops: CDR1 MGHDK, CDR2 SYGVNS. This chain's CDR3 is CASSQAGGPDTQYF. In DNA, the CDR3 is TGTGCCAGCAGTCAAGCGGGAGGGCCAGATACGCAGTATTTT.

The chain links TRBV4-1 to TRBJ2-1, with 8 bases matching TRBD1. The CDR3 extends over 17 amino acids. Per the germline V gene, CDR1 is MGHRA and CDR2 is YSYEKL. J lost 5 bases, V lost 4 bases, and 13 bases had no gene match. As DNA, the CDR3 is TGCGCCAGCAGCCTAATTACCGGGACAGGTAAAAACAATGAGCAGTTCTTC. As protein: CASSLITGTGKNNEQFF.

V is TRBV2 and J is TRBJ2-3; 7 nucleotides align to TRBD1. V lost 6 bases and J lost 10; bases outside the gene matches: 7. The CDR3 has 12 residues. CDR1 and CDR2 (germline): SNHLY, FYNNEI. CDR3 DNA sequence: TGTGCCAGCAGGACAGGACAGGTACCGCAGTATTTT. Its protein is CASRTGQVPQYF.

The J gene is TRBJ2-4, the V gene TRBV29-1; D might be TRBD1 (6 bases). The length of the CDR3 is 12 residues. Trimming removed 5 bases from V and 6 bases from J, with 11 bases in between. From germline, CDR1 is SQVTM and CDR2 ANQGSEA. CDR3 sequence reads: CSVTTQGNIQYF. The DNA for the CDR3 is TGCAGCGTTACTACACAGGGAAACATTCAGTACTTC.